This T cell receptor (beta chain) was found in a study of spatial heterogeneity in lung cancer. TCRdb re-analysed the 5' RACE reads in MiXCR, keeping a single row per CDR3 protein. Altogether about 1,400 distinct CDR3 sequences are present, more than 6% being singletons, with the ten largest covering about a tenth. The V end lost 0 bases, the J end lost 4 bases, and 7 bases lay between the germline ends. Germline V gene sequence: CDR1 SGHNT, CDR2 YYREEE (reference sequence). This CDR3 spans 14 amino acids. This clonotype is medium-sized in the sample. The antigen remains undetermined. Whole-study findings and limits: For expanded intratumoral alpha and beta TCRs, counts tracked tumor mutation counts.

Time point denoted: sample taken at primary tumor resection. This receptor was taken from a female donor with early-stage non-small cell lung cancer. Specimen: lung tumor tissue, collected at surgery. This chain links TRBV5-4 with TRBJ2-2; D might be TRBD1 (5 bases). The CDR3 bases are TGTGCCAGCAGCTTGGAGGACACCACCGGGGAGCTGTTTTTT. Translation gives CASSLEDTTGELFF. Looking up the rest from reference TRBV5-4 and TRBJ2-2 gives the full variable domain: ETGVTQSPTHLIKTRGQQVTLRCSSQSGHNTVSWYQQALGQGPQFIFQYYREEENGRGNFPPRFSGLQFPNYSSELNVNALELDDSALYLCASSLEDTTGELFFGEGSRLTVL.